These T cell receptor beta chains were read from a single sample in a study of cytomegalovirus exposure and HLA in healthy donors. Sequenced by immunoSEQ multiplex PCR; TCRdb stores in-frame clones only, minus some. The sample lists more than 95,000 clones, just under 80% occurring once. Source material: PBMCs. These receptors came from a male donor in good health and CMV-seronegative. The CDR3 runs from the conserved cysteine through the conserved F or W. The D gene is left open where the match is weak. Clone size, where shown, is once, few, many, or a class for clones that have expanded.

V gene	J gene	D gene	clone size	CDR3 DNA	CDR3 protein
TRBV14	TRBJ2-1	TRBD2	NA	TGTGCCAGCAGCCAAATGAGACTAGCGGGAAGGTCAAATGAGCAGTTCTTC	CASSQMRLAGRSNEQFF
TRBV7-9	TRBJ2-2	TRBD1	NA	TGTGCCAGCAGCTTATTGGGACAGGGTTATCCCGGGGAGCTGTTTTTT	CASSLLGQGYPGELFF
TRBV5-1	TRBJ2-7	TRBD1	once	TGCGCCAGCAGCCTTCGACAGGGCTACGAGCAGTACTTC	CASSLRQGYEQYF
TRBV9	TRBJ2-3	NA	NA	TGTGCCAGCAGCGTAGCTGGCTCAGATACGCAGTATTTT	CASSVAGSDTQYF
TRBV7-9	TRBJ1-3	NA	NA	TGTGCCAGCAGCTTAGAGGCGGGCCAAAACACCATATATTTT	CASSLEAGQNTIYF
TRBV19	TRBJ2-5	NA	NA	TGTGCCAGTAGCCCTTCTAGCGCAAAAGAGACCCAGTACTTC	CASSPSSAKETQYF
TRBV11-2	TRBJ2-7	NA	once	TGTGCCAGCAGCCCGCGGACAGACGGGTACGAGCAGTACTTC	CASSPRTDGYEQYF
TRBV11-2	TRBJ1-1	NA	NA	TGTGCCAGCAGCTGGGGGCGAGGCCTTGAAGCTTTCTTT	CASSWGRGLEAFF
TRBV6-6	TRBJ2-7	TRBD2	few	TGTGCCAGCAGTTACGTCAGCGGGAGGGCCATGAACGAGCAGTACTTC	CASSYVSGRAMNEQYF
TRBV2	TRBJ2-7	NA	NA	TGTGCCAGCAGTGGGGGCGCTAGGGAGCAGTACTTC	CASSGGAREQYF
TRBV5-6	TRBJ2-7	TRBD2	few	TGTGCCAGCAGCTTACCGGGACTAGCGGGATTTCAGTCCTACGAGCAGTACTTC	CASSLPGLAGFQSYEQYF
TRBV2	TRBJ2-1	NA	NA	TGTGCCAGCAGTGGGACAGACCGCTACAATGAGCAGTTCTTC	CASSGTDRYNEQFF
TRBV19	TRBJ2-1	NA	NA	TGTGCCAGTAGTCCTCCCCAGCGGTGGGACAATGAGCAGTTCTTC	CASSPPQRWDNEQFF
TRBV2	TRBJ2-2	TRBD2	NA	TGTGCCCGAAGTCCCCCTAGCGGATATAACACCGGGGAGCTGTTTTTT	CARSPPSGYNTGELFF
TRBV7-8	TRBJ2-3	NA	NA	TGTGCCAGCAGCTTAGGGGCTATCGCAGATACGCAGTATTTT	CASSLGAIADTQYF
TRBV28	TRBJ2-3	TRBD2	once	TGTGCCAGCAGTTGGGCTAGCGGGGTGGGGACAGATACGCAGTATTTT	CASSWASGVGTDTQYF
TRBV5-1	TRBJ2-7	TRBD2	NA	TGCGCCAGCAGCTTGGTGCTAGCGGGAGGACCTACCTACGAGCAGTACTTC	CASSLVLAGGPTYEQYF
TRBV5-1	TRBJ2-6	NA	NA	TGCGCCAGCAGCTCCAGCACAGGCTCTGGGGCCAACGTCCTGACTTTC	CASSSSTGSGANVLTF
TRBV5-4	TRBJ1-1	TRBD1	NA	TGTGCCAGCAGCGTGGGACAGGGAATCGCTGAAGCTTTCTTT	CASSVGQGIAEAFF
TRBV7-6	TRBJ2-5	NA	NA	TGTGCCAGCAGCTTAGGAGGGGGCCAAGAGACCCAGTACTTC	CASSLGGGQETQYF
TRBV2	TRBJ1-1	NA	NA	TGTGCCAGCAGTGATCCAGGGTTGGAGACTGAAGCTTTCTTT	CASSDPGLETEAFF
TRBV9	TRBJ2-3	NA	NA	TGTGCCAGCAGCGTTAGCGGCCCCACAGATACGCAGTATTTT	CASSVSGPTDTQYF
TRBV14	TRBJ2-7	NA	NA	TGTGCCAGCAGCCACGGGGGATCGATAACCTACGAGCAGTACTTC	CASSHGGSITYEQYF
TRBV5-6	TRBJ2-1	TRBD2	NA	TGTGCCAGCAGCGGAACTAGCGGAGGGGGGTCCGCCAATGAGCAGTTCTTC	CASSGTSGGGSANEQFF
TRBV5-6	TRBJ1-6	NA	NA	TGTGCCAGCAAGCTCGCCCATAATTCACCCCTCCACTTT	CASKLAHNSPLHF
TRBV6-4	TRBJ1-5	TRBD1	NA	TGTGCCAGCAGCCGGGACAGTGAGCGACAGCCCCAGCATTTT	CASSRDSERQPQHF
TRBV4-3	TRBJ2-7	NA	few	TGCGCCAGCAGCCAGCTTTGGGACACCTCCTACGAGCAGTACTTC	CASSQLWDTSYEQYF
TRBV7-7	TRBJ2-1	TRBD2	NA	TGTGCTAGCAGCTTAGGACTAGCGGTATACAATGAGCAGTTCTTC	CASSLGLAVYNEQFF
TRBV29-1	TRBJ2-7	TRBD2	NA	TGCAGCGTGTCGCGGACTAGCGGGGCTGGGAGCTCCTACGAGCAGTACTTC	CSVSRTSGAGSSYEQYF